Reported below is one T cell receptor (beta chain). Participants were aged about 18 to 90 years from around 24 US areas. This specimen comes from a study of blood T cell repertoires in COVID-19. Trimming removed 0 bases from V and 10 bases from J; junction bases left unmatched: 3. Germline V gene lookup returns CDR1 MNHEY and CDR2 SMNVEV (reference sequence). The CDR3 totals 13 residues. Profiled with immunoSEQ multiplex PCR; TCRdb holds only in-frame clones, not every one. The sample yields approximately 150,000 clones, around four fifths seen once. The receptor was derived from an older man who had been exposed to COVID-19. The chain recombines TRBV27 with TRBJ1-2; TRBD1 matches 9 bases. The sequenced material came from PBMCs or T cells enriched from blood (not recorded which). For the CDR3, the DNA is TGTGCCAGCAGTTTATCGGGACAGGGACCCTACACCTTC. This gives the protein CASSLSGQGPYTF.